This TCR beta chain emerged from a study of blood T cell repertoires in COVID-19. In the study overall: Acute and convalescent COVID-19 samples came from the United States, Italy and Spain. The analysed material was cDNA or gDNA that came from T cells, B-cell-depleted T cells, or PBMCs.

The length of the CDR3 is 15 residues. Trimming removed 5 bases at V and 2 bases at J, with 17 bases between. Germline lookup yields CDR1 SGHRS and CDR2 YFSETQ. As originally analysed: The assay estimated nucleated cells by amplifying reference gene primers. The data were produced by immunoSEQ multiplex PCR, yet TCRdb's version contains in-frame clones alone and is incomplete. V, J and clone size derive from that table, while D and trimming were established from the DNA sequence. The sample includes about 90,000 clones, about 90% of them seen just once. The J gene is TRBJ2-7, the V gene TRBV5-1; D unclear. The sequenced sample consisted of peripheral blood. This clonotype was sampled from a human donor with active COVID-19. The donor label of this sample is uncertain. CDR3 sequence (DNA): TGCGCCAGCAGGCAGAGCAGTCAAACTACCTACGAGCAGTACTTC. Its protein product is CASRQSSQTTYEQYF.